This TCR beta chain derives from a study of read filtering for tumor transcriptome and immune sequencing. Every patient had bone marrow sampled while the disease was active. From germline, CDR1 is LGHDT and CDR2 YNNKEL (reference sequence). The CDR3 has 14 amino acids. V dropped 3 bases and J dropped 6 bases, with 15 bases sitting between them. In this sample, this clonotype turned up many times. Molecular barcoded adaptors covering alpha/delta and beta/gamma chains were used on 400 to 450 ng RNA. TCRdb passed the reads through MiXCR, listing each CDR3 protein once. The table shows approximately 90,000 distinct CDR3 sequences, with around a fifth occurring only once.

The sample taken for sequencing was a population of CD138-negative cells sorted from bone marrow. The rearrangement uses TRBV3-1 and TRBJ2-7; weak D call: TRBD2 (6 bases). The receptor comes from a donor aged 40 or older with multiple myeloma. Here the CDR3 reads CASSHRARGSEQYF. For the CDR3, the DNA is TGTGCCAGCAGCCACCGGGCTCGGGGGTCCGAGCAGTACTTC.